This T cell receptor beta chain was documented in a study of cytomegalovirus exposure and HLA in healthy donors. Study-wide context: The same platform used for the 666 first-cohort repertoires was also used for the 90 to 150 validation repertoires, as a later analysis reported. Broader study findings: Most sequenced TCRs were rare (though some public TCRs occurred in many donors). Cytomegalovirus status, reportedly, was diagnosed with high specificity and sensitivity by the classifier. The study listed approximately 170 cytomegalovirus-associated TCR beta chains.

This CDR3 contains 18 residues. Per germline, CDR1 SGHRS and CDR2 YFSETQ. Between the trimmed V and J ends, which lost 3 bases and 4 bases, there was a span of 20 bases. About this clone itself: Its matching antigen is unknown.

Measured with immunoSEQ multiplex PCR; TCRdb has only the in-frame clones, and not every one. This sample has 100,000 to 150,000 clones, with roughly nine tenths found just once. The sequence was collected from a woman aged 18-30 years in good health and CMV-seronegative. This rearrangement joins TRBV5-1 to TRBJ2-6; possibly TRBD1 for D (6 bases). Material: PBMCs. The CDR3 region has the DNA TGCGCCAGCAGCTCCACCGAACAGGGCAGTTGGGGGGCCAACGTCCTGACTTTC. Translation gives CASSSTEQGSWGANVLTF.